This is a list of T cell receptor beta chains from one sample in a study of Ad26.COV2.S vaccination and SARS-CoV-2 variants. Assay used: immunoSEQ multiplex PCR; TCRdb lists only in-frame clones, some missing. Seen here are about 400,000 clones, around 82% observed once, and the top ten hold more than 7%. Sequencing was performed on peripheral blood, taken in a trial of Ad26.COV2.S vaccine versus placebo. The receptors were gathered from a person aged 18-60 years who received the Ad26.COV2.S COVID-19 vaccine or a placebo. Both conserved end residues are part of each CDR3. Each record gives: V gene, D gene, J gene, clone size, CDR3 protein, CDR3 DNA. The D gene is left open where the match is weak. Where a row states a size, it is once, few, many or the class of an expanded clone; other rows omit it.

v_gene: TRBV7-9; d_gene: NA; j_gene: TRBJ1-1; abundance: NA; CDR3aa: CASSVEGMNTEAFF; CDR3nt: TGTGCCAGCAGCGTAGAAGGAATGAACACTGAAGCTTTCTTT
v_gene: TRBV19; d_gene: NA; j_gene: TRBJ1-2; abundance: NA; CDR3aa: CASSIAADYGYTF; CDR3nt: TGTGCCAGTAGTATAGCGGCGGATTATGGCTACACCTTC
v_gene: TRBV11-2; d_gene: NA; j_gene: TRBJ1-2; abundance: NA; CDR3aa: CASSLDRAANYGYTF; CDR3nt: TGTGCCAGCAGCTTAGATCGAGCAGCTAACTATGGCTACACCTTC
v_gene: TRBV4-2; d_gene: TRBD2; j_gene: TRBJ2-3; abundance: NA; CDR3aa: CASSQEWAYAGVSTDTQYF; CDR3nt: TGTGCCAGCAGCCAAGAGTGGGCCTACGCGGGGGTATCCACAGATACGCAGTATTTT
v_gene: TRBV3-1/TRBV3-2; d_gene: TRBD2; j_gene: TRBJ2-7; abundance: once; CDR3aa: CASSQVPAGGGEQYF; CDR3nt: TGTGCCAGCAGCCAAGTCCCAGCGGGAGGGGGGGAGCAGTACTTC
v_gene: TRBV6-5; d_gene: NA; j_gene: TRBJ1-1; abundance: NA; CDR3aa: CASSYASEAFF; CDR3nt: TGTGCCAGCAGTTATGCATCTGAAGCTTTCTTT
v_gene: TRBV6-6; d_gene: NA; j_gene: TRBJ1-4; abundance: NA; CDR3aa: CASSRPNEKLFF; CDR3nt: TGTGCCAGCAGTCGACCGAATGAAAAACTGTTTTTT
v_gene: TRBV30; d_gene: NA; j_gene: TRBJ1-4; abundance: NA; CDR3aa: CAWGVNEKLFF; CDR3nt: TGTGCCTGGGGGGTGAATGAAAAACTGTTTTTT
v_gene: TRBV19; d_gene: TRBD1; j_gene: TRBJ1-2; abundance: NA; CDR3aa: CASSTQTGGDGYTF; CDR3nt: TGTGCCAGTAGTACCCAGACAGGGGGGGATGGCTACACCTTC
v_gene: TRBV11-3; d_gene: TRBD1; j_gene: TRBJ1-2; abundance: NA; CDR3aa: CASSERQGANYGYTF; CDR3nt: TGTGCCAGCAGCGAGCGACAGGGGGCGAACTATGGCTACACCTTC
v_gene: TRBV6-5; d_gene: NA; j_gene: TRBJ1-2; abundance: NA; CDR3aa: CASTSPRGYGYTF; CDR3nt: TGTGCCAGCACCTCTCCCCGTGGCTATGGCTACACCTTC
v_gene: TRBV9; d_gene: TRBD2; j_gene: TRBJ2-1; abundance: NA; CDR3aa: CASSREAYSYNEQFF; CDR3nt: TGTGCCAGCAGCCGGGAGGCCTACTCCTACAATGAGCAGTTCTTC
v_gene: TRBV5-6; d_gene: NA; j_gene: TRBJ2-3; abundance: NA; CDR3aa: CASSLFSFGVQADTQYF; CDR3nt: TGTGCCAGCAGCTTGTTTAGTTTCGGGGTTCAGGCAGATACGCAGTATTTT
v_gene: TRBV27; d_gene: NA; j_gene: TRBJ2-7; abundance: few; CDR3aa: CASSWWGMSSYEQYF; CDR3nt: TGTGCCAGCAGTTGGTGGGGCATGAGCTCCTACGAGCAGTACTTC
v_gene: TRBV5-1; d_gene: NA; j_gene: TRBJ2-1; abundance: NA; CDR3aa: CASMTGGPLVNEQFF; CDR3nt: TGCGCCAGCATGACAGGAGGGCCCCTTGTTAATGAGCAGTTCTTC
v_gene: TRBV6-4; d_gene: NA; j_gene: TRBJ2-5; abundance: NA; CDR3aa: CASSPEVGQTQYF; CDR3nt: TGTGCCAGCAGTCCGGAGGTGGGACAGACCCAGTACTTC
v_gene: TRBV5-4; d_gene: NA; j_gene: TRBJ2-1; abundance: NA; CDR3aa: CASSLWAGNYNEQFF; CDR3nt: TGTGCCAGCAGCTTATGGGCAGGGAACTACAATGAGCAGTTCTTC
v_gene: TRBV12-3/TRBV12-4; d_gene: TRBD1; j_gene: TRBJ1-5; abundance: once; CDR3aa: CAGRQGLGPQHF; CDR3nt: TGTGCCGGGCGACAGGGCCTGGGGCCCCAGCATTTT
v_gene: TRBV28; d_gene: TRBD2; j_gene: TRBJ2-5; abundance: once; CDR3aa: CASSYLSGRREETQYF; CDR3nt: TGTGCCAGCAGTTATCTTAGCGGGAGGAGGGAAGAGACCCAGTACTTC
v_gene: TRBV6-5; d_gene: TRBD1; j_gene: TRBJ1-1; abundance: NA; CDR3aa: CASSYDRGQGEAFF; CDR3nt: TGTGCCAGCAGTTACGATAGGGGGCAGGGTGAAGCTTTCTTT
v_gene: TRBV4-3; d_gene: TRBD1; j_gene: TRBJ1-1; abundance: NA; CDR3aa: CASSQDGDRDTEAFF; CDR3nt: TGCGCCAGCAGCCAAGATGGGGACAGGGACACTGAAGCTTTCTTT
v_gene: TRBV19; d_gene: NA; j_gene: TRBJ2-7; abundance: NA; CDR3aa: CASSPRQTGNFGYEQYF; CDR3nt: TGTGCCAGTAGTCCTCGTCAAACAGGGAACTTTGGCTACGAGCAGTACTTC
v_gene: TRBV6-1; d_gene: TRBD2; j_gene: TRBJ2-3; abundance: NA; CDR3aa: CASSELAGGLLLFTDTQYF; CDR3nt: TGTGCCAGCAGTGAGTTAGCGGGAGGCCTACTACTCTTCACAGATACGCAGTATTTT
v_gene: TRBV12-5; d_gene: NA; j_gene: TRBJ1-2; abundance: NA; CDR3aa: CASGSGYGYTF; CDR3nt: TGTGCTAGTGGTTCTGGCTATGGCTACACCTTC
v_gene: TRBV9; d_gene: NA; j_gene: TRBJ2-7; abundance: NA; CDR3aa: CASSPPGRNYEQYF; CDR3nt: TGTGCCAGCAGCCCGCCGGGACGGAACTACGAGCAGTACTTC
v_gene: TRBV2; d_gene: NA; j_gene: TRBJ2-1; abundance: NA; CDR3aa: CASKEREYDEQFF; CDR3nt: TGTGCCAGCAAGGAAAGGGAGTATGATGAGCAGTTCTTC
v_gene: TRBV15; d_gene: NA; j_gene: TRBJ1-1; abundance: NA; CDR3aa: CATQGRNTEAFF; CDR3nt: TGTGCCACTCAAGGCCGGAACACTGAAGCTTTCTTT
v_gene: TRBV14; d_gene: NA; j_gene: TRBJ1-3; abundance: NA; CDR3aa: CASSPSGARNTIYF; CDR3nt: TGTGCCAGCAGCCCCTCCGGCGCCAGAAACACCATATATTTT
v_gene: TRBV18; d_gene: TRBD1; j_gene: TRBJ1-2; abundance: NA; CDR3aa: CASSPLQGDGYTF; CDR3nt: TGTGCCAGCTCACCGCTCCAGGGGGATGGCTACACCTTC
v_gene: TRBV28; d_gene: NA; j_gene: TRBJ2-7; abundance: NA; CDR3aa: CASSLLQGGDEQYF; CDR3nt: TGTGCCAGCAGTTTGTTACAGGGTGGCGACGAGCAGTACTTC
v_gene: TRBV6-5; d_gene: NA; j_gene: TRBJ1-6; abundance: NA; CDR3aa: CASSPTRDSPLHF; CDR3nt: TGTGCCAGCAGCCCAACCCGCGATTCACCCCTCCACTTT
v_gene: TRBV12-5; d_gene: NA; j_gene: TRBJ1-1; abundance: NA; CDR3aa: CASGLITPIRTEAFF; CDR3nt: TGTGCTAGTGGTTTAATAACACCAATCCGAACTGAAGCTTTCTTT
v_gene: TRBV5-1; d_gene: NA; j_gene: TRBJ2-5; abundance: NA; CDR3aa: CASSGLPGREETQYF; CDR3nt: TGCGCCAGCAGCGGACTACCGGGGCGAGAAGAGACCCAGTACTTC
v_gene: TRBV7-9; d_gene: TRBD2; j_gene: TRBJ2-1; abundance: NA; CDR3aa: CASSLGELAGYNEQFF; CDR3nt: TGTGCCAGCAGCTTAGGTGAACTAGCGGGATACAATGAGCAGTTCTTC
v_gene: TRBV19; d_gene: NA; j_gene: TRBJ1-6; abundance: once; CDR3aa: CASSWDTHYNSPLHF; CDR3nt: TGTGCCAGTAGCTGGGACACACACTATAATTCACCCCTCCACTTT